Listed here is a single TCR beta chain. No conserved phenylalanine or tryptophan ends this CDR3, so it is likely a read error. The DNA is omitted, as the CDR3 cannot be located on it reliably, and the CDR3 follows TCRdb's listing. This record belongs to a study of tumor and adjacent non-tumor tissue in lung cancer. The wider study: Histology: about twelve adenocarcinoma, a couple of squamous cell carcinoma, 1 small cell lung cancer. Aged about 30 to 76 years, patients included more than nine men and about 5 women with stage I to III disease.

Germline lookup yields CDR1 SGHAT and CDR2 FQNNGV. The CDR3 comprises 16 residues, both ends counted. RNA was extracted from bulk tissue without any cell sorting. TCRbeta libraries were built with three rounds of nested PCR, modified from ARM-PCR. Using its own MiXCR run on the multiplex PCR reads, TCRdb lists one record per CDR3 protein. The table includes some 120,000 distinct CDR3 sequences, 60% to 70% detected once. The sequencing sample was made of lung tumor tissue. The receptor was isolated from a man under 40 with non-small cell lung cancer. V is TRBV11-2 and J is TRBJ2-1; TRBD2 is taken as the D call from the table, unchecked against the DNA. The CDR3 here is CASRLYASASYNEQIS.